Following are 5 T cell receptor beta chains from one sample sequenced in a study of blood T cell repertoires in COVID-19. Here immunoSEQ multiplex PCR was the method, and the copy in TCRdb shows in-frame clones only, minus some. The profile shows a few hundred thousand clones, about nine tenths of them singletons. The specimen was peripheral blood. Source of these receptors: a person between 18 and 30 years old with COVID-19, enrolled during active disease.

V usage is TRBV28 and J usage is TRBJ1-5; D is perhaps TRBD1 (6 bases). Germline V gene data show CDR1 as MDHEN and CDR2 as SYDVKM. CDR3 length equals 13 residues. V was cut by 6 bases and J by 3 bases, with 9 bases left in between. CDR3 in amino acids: CASRRQDNQPQHF. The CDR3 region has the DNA TGTGCCAGCAGGAGACAGGACAATCAGCCCCAGCATTTT.

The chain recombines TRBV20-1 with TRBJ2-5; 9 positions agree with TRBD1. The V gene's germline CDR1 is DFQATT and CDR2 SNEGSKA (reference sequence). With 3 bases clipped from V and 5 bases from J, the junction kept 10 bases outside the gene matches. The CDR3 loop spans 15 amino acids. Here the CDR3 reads CSASDSGQGRETQYF. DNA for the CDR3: TGCAGTGCTAGTGATTCGGGACAGGGTCGGGAGACCCAGTACTTC.

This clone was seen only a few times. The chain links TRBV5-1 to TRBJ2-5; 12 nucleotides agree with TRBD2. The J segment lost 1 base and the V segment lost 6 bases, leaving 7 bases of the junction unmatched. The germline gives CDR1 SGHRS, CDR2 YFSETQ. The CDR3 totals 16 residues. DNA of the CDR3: TGCGCCAGCACAAAGACTAGCGGGAGTTTCCAAGAGACCCAGTACTTC. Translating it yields CASTKTSGSFQETQYF. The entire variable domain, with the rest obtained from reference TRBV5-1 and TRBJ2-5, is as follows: KAGVTQTPRYLIKTRGQQVTLSCSPISGHRSVSWYQQTPGQGLQFLFEYFSETQRNKGNFPGRFSGRQFSNSRSEMNVSTLELGDSALYLCASTKTSGSFQETQYFGPGTRLLVL.

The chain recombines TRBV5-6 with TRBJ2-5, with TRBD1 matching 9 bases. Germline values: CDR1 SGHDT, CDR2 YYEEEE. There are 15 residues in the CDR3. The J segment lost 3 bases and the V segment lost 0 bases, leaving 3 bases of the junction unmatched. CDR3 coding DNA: TGTGCCAGCAGCTTGGTGCGGACAGGGGAAGAGACCCAGTACTTC. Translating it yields CASSLVRTGEETQYF.

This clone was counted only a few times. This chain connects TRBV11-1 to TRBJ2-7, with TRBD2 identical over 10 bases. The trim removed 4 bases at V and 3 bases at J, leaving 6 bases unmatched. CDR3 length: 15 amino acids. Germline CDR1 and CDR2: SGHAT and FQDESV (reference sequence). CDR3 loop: CASSSKTSGLYEQYF. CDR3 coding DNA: TGTGCCAGCAGCTCTAAGACTAGCGGGCTCTACGAGCAGTACTTC.